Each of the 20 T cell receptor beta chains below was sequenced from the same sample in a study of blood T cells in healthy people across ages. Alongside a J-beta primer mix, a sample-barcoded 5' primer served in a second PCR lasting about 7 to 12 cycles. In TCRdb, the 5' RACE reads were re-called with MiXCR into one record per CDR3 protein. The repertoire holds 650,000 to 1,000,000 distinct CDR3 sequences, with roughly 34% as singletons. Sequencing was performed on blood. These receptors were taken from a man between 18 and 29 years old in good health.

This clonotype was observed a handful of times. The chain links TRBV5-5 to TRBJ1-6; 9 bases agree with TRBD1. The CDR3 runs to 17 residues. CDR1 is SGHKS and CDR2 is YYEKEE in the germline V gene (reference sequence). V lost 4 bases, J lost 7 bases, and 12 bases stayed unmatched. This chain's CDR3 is CASSAGPEGTGNSPLHF. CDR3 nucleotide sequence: TGTGCCAGCAGCGCCGGCCCCGAAGGGACAGGGAATTCACCCCTCCACTTT.

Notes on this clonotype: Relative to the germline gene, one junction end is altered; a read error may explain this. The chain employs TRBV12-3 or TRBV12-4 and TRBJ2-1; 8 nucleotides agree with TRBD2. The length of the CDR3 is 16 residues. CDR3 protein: CASSLRSGGVVDEQFF. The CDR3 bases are TGTGCCAGCAGTTTACGTTCGGGGGGGGTTGTGGATGAACAGTTCTTC.

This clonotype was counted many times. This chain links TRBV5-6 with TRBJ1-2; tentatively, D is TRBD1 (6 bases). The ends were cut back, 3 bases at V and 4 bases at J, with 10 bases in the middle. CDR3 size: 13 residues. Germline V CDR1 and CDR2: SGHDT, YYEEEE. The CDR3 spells CASSSDSSYGYTF. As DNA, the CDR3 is TGTGCCAGCAGCTCGGACAGCAGCTATGGCTACACCTTC.

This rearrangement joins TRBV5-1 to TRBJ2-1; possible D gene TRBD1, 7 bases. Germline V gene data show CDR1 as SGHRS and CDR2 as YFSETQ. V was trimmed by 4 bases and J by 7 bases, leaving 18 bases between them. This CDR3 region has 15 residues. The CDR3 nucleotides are TGCGCCAGCAGCACCCTCACAGGGGCGGGGAATGAGCAGTTCTTC. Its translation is CASSTLTGAGNEQFF.

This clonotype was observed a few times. Here the CDR3 DNA reads TGCAGTGCTAGGGGACAGGGGGCGGGGAGCAATCAGCCCCAGCATTTT. It encodes CSARGQGAGSNQPQHF. The rearrangement links TRBV20-1 to TRBJ1-5, with TRBD1 identical over 12 bases. CDR3 length: 16 residues. V lost 3 bases and J lost 1; bases outside the gene matches: 4. Germline CDR1 is DFQATT and CDR2 is SNEGSKA (reference sequence).

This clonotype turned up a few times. The CDR3 DNA is TGTGCCAGTAGTATCGGTGGGGGGACCTACGAGCAGTACTTC. This encodes CASSIGGGTYEQYF. The chain uses TRBV19 and TRBJ2-7, with D perhaps matching TRBD2 (6 bases). V lost 3 bases and J 2 bases, leaving 11 bases between the germline ends. The germline V gene encodes CDR1 LNHDA and CDR2 SQIVND (reference sequence). The CDR3 runs 14 residues.

CDR3 sequence reads: CASSLGGSHYNEQFF. CDR3 DNA sequence: TGTGCCAGCAGCTTAGGTGGGTCACACTACAATGAGCAGTTCTTC. V gene TRBV11-1 combines with J gene TRBJ2-1; D is unclear. Trimming removed 1 base from V and 3 bases from J, with 10 bases in between. Germline values: CDR1 SGHAT, CDR2 FQDESV (reference sequence). The CDR3 consists of 15 residues.

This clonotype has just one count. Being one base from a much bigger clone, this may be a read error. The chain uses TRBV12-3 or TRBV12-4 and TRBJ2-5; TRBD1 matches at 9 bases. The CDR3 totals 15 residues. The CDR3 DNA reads TGTACCAGCAGTAAGGACAGGGGTTTTAAAGAGACCCAGTACTTC. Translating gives CTSSKDRGFKETQYF.

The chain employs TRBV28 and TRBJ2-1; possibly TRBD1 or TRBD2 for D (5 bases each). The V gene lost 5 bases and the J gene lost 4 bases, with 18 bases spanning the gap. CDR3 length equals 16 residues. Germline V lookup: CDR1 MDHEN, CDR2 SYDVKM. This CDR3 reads CASSPRVRGSYNEQFF. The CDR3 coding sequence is TGTGCCAGCAGTCCCAGGGTGAGGGGTTCTTACAATGAGCAGTTCTTC.

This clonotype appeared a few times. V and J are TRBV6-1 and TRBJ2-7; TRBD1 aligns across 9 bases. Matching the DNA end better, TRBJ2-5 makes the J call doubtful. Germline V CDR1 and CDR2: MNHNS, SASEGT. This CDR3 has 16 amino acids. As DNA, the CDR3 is TGTGCCAGCAGTGAAGACGGGGGACAGGGCCGCGAGACCCAGTACTTC. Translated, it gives CASSEDGGQGRETQYF.

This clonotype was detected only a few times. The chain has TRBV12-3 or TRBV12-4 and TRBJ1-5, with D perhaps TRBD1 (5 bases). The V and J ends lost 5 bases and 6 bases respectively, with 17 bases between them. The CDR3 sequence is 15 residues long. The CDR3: CASSRRSSGTQPQHF. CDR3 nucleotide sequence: TGTGCCAGCAGTCGCCGCTCTTCAGGGACTCAGCCCCAGCATTTT.

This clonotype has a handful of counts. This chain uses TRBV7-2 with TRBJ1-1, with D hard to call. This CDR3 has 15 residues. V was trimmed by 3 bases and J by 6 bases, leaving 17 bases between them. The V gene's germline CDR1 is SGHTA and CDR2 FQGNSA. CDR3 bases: TGTGCCAGCAGCTTGAATACGGCCCCCATGGCTGAAGCTTTCTTT. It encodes CASSLNTAPMAEAFF.

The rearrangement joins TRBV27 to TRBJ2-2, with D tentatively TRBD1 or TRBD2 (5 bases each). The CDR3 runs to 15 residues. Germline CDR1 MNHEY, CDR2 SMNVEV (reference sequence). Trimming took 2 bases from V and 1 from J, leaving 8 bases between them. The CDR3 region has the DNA TGTGCCAGCAGTTTAAGGGGACGGAACACCGGGGAGCTGTTTTTT. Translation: CASSLRGRNTGELFF.

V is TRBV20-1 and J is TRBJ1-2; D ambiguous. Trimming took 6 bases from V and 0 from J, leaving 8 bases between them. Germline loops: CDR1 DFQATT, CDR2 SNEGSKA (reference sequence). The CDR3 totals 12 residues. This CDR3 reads CSATDSNYGYTF. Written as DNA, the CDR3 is TGCAGTGCCACGGACTCTAACTATGGCTACACCTTC.

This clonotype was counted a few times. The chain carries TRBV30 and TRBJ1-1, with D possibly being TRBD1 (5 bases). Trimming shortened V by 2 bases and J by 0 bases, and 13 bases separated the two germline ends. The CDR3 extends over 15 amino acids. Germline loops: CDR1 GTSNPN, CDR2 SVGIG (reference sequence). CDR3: CAWSLPGALNTEAFF. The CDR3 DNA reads TGTGCCTGGAGTCTACCTGGGGCTCTGAACACTGAAGCTTTCTTT.

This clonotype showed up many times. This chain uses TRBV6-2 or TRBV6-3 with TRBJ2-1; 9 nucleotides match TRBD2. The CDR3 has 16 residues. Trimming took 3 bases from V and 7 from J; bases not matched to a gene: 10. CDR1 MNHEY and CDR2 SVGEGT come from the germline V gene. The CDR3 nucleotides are TGTGCCAGCAGTTATCCGCGGGGGGGCCTGGATAATGAGCAGTTCTTC. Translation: CASSYPRGGLDNEQFF.

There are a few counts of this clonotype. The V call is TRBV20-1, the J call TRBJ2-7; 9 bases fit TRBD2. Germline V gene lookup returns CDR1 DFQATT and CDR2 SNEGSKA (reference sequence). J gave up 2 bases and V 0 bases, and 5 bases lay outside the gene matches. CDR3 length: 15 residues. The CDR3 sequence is CSARDRPSGTYEQYF. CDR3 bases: TGCAGTGCTAGAGATCGCCCTAGCGGGACCTACGAGCAGTACTTC.

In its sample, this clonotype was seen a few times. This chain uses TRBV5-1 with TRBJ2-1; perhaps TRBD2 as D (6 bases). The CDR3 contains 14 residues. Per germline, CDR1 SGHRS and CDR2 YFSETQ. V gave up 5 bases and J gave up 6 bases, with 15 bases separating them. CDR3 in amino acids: CASSPGTSLNEQFF. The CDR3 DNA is TGCGCCAGCAGTCCGGGGACTTCTCTCAATGAGCAGTTCTTC. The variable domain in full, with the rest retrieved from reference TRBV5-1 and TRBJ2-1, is KAGVTQTPRYLIKTRGQQVTLSCSPISGHRSVSWYQQTPGQGLQFLFEYFSETQRNKGNFPGRFSGRQFSNSRSEMNVSTLELGDSALYLCASSPGTSLNEQFFGPGTRLTVL.

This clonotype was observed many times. The CDR3 coding sequence is TGTGCCACCGTCCGACTAGCGGGGGAGACCTACAATGAGCAGTTCTTC. This sequence encodes CATVRLAGETYNEQFF. The rearrangement links TRBV27 to TRBJ2-1; 12 bases align to TRBD2. Germline V lookup: CDR1 MNHEY, CDR2 SMNVEV (reference sequence). Trimming took 10 bases from V and 2 from J; bases not matched to a gene: 9. This CDR3 is built from 16 residues.

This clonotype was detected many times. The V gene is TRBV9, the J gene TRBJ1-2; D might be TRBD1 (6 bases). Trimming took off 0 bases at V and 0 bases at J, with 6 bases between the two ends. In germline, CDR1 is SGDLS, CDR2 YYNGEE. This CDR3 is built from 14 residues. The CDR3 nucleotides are TGTGCCAGCAGCGTAGGGGGGCCTAACTATGGCTACACCTTC. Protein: CASSVGGPNYGYTF.